Listed below are T cell receptor beta chains from one sample, sequenced in a study of blood T cell repertoires in COVID-19. TCRdb keeps only in-frame clones here, not all; method: immunoSEQ multiplex PCR. The profile shows some 25,000 clones, approximately 92% of them singletons. Input material: peripheral blood. The receptor set was obtained from a human donor in a cohort sampled during active COVID-19. Each CDR3 is given with its conserved first and last residue. D genes are given only for firm matches. Not every row has a clone size; where given, it reads once, few, many or a size class.

DNA,CDR3,J,V,size,D
TGTGCCAGCAGTGAAGGGACTAGCGGGGTGCAGGAGCAGTACTTC,CASSEGTSGVQEQYF,TRBJ2-7,TRBV6-1,-,TRBD2
TGTGCCAGCAGTTTAGTGGACAGTAGGTTTGCGCGGACCGGGGAGCTGTTTTTT,CASSLVDSRFARTGELFF,TRBJ2-2,TRBV27,-,-
TGTGCCAGCAGCTGGGGTCAGGGGACTCAGCCCCAGCATTTT,CASSWGQGTQPQHF,TRBJ1-5,TRBV5-6,-,-
TGTGCCATAAAACCGACAGGGGGTAGGGGCTACACCTTC,CAIKPTGGRGYTF,TRBJ1-2,TRBV10-3,-,TRBD1
TGCGCCAGCAGCCAAGAGAGGCCAGGGTACGGAAACACCATATATTTT,CASSQERPGYGNTIYF,TRBJ1-3,TRBV4-1,-,-
TGTGCCAGCAGCATGAGACTCTCTGGAAACACCATATATTTT,CASSMRLSGNTIYF,TRBJ1-3,TRBV11-3,-,-
TGCGCCAGCAGCTTCGAACAGGGGTCCACTGAAGCTTTCTTT,CASSFEQGSTEAFF,TRBJ1-1,TRBV5-1,-,TRBD1
TGTGCCAGCAGCGTAGATCTAGCGGGCGGATCCCAGTTCTTC,CASSVDLAGGSQFF,TRBJ2-1,TRBV9,-,TRBD2
TGTGCCAGCAGCGGGATAGGGTGGTTACTATCAGATACGCAGTATTTT,CASSGIGWLLSDTQYF,TRBJ2-3,TRBV6-9,-,-
TGTGCCAGCAGCGTGGGTGACAGGTCGGTTCTCTCTGGAAACACCATATATTTT,CASSVGDRSVLSGNTIYF,TRBJ1-3,TRBV7-2,-,-
TGTGCCAGCAGCCCTGGACAGTACACCGGGGAGCTGTTTTTT,CASSPGQYTGELFF,TRBJ2-2,TRBV7-8,-,-
TGTGCCAGCAGTCCATACAATGAGCAGTTCTTC,CASSPYNEQFF,TRBJ2-1,TRBV6-2/TRBV6-3,-,-
TGCGCCAGCAGCACTCAGGGAGGGAATGAGCAGTTCTTC,CASSTQGGNEQFF,TRBJ2-1,TRBV5-1,-,TRBD2
TGTGCCAGCAGCCAGAGGGGGGGACTGAACACTGAAGCTTTCTTT,CASSQRGGLNTEAFF,TRBJ1-1,TRBV3-1/TRBV3-2,-,-
TGTGCCATCAGTCCAGGGGGTCTCTATGGCTACACCTTC,CAISPGGLYGYTF,TRBJ1-2,TRBV10-3,-,TRBD1
TGCAGCGTAGACAGGGGCGTTAACTATGGCTACACCTTC,CSVDRGVNYGYTF,TRBJ1-2,TRBV29-1,-,TRBD1
TGTGCCAGCAGCTTAATGGGGGCGAGTAATTCACCCCTCCACTTT,CASSLMGASNSPLHF,TRBJ1-6,TRBV7-8,-,-
TGCGCCAGCACGGGCTCCTACGAGCAGTACTTC,CASTGSYEQYF,TRBJ2-7,TRBV5-1,-,-
TGTGCCAGCAGTGAGCTAGCGGGAGGCGATGAGCAGTTCTTC,CASSELAGGDEQFF,TRBJ2-1,TRBV2,-,TRBD2
TGCGCCAGCAGCCCGGCCCTTCAGGGAAGCACAGATACGCAGTATTTT,CASSPALQGSTDTQYF,TRBJ2-3,TRBV5-1,-,-
TGTGCCACCAGCATCGGGACAGGGGGCTGGAACACTGAAGCTTTCTTT,CATSIGTGGWNTEAFF,TRBJ1-1,TRBV15,few,TRBD1
TGTGCCAGCAGCCCTCAACAGGGAAGCTCCTACGAGCAGTACTTC,CASSPQQGSSYEQYF,TRBJ2-7,TRBV11-3,-,-
TGTGCCAGCAGCTTGGCAGGGGGGAAGGGATCACCCCTCCACTTT,CASSLAGGKGSPLHF,TRBJ1-6,TRBV7-2,-,TRBD1
TGTGCCAGCAGGCCTCAGGGGGCCCCCACTGAAGCTTTCTTT,CASRPQGAPTEAFF,TRBJ1-1,TRBV7-9,-,TRBD1
TGTGCCAGCAGCTTAGGTTACGGGACAGCTTCTGGAAACACCATATATTTT,CASSLGYGTASGNTIYF,TRBJ1-3,TRBV7-2,-,TRBD1
TGTGCCAGCAGCCACCAGTGGACAGGGGTGCGGTCCTATAATTCACCCCTCCACTTT,CASSHQWTGVRSYNSPLHF,TRBJ1-6,TRBV3-1/TRBV3-2,-,TRBD1
TGTGCCAGCAGCTCGGACTACACGTACCAAGAGACCCAGTACTTC,CASSSDYTYQETQYF,TRBJ2-5,TRBV5-6,-,-
TGTGCCAGCAGTCTCCTGCAGGGGCAGACTGAAGCTTTCTTT,CASSLLQGQTEAFF,TRBJ1-1,TRBV6-2/TRBV6-3,-,-
TGCGCCAGCAGCTTGGTTCTAGCGGGAGGTCGAAACATTCAGTACTTC,CASSLVLAGGRNIQYF,TRBJ2-4,TRBV5-1,once,TRBD2
TGTGCCAGCAGCTTGGATGGCCAGGGGGCGCTTCTTCAGTATTTT,CASSLDGQGALLQYF,TRBJ2-3,TRBV5-4,-,TRBD1
TGTGCCAGCAGTCAACAGGGGCTGAACACTGAAGCTTTCTTT,CASSQQGLNTEAFF,TRBJ1-1,TRBV6-2/TRBV6-3,-,TRBD1
TGTGCCAGCAGTCCAAATCCTAGCGGGCCCTCCTACAATGAGCAGTTCTTC,CASSPNPSGPSYNEQFF,TRBJ2-1,TRBV6-6,once,TRBD2
TGTGCCAGCAGCTGGGGGACTAGCGGAAGCACAGATACGCAGTATTTT,CASSWGTSGSTDTQYF,TRBJ2-3,TRBV7-6,-,TRBD2
TGTGCCAGCAGTAAGGACAGGCCTTCCTACGAGCAGTACTTC,CASSKDRPSYEQYF,TRBJ2-7,TRBV6-5,-,TRBD1
TGTGCCAGCAGTTTTAGGGGGCAGGGGTTAGCTTTCTTT,CASSFRGQGLAFF,TRBJ1-1,TRBV12-3/TRBV12-4,once,TRBD1
TGTGCCAGCAGCCGAGCGACTAGCGGGAACTATGAGCAGTTCTTC,CASSRATSGNYEQFF,TRBJ2-1,TRBV13,-,TRBD2
TGTGCCAGCAGCTTAGACAGGGGCTCCTACAATGAGCAGTTCTTC,CASSLDRGSYNEQFF,TRBJ2-1,TRBV7-2,-,TRBD1
TGTGCCAGCAGCTCCGACACTAGCGGGAGGGCTTGGGAGCAGTACTTC,CASSSDTSGRAWEQYF,TRBJ2-7,TRBV7-9,-,TRBD2
TGTGCCAGCAGTTACGCGGGGGTTGGCTATGGCTACACCTTC,CASSYAGVGYGYTF,TRBJ1-2,TRBV6-6,-,-
TGTGCCAGCAGCTTAGCCGGGGGGATGACCTATGGCTACACCTTC,CASSLAGGMTYGYTF,TRBJ1-2,TRBV7-2,once,-